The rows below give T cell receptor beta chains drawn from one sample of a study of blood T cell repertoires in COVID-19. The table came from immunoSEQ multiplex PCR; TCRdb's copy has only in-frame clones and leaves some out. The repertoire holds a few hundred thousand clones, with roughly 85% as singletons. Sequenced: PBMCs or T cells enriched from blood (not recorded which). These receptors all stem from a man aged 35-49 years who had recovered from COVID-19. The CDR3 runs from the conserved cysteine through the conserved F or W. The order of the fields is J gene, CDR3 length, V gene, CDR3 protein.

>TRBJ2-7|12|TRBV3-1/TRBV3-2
CASSQAGPEQYF
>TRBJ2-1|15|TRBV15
CATSNPSGRGNEQFF
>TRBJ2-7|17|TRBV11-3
CASSYPNLAGVSYEQYF
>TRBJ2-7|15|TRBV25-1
CASSDPRNTVHEQYF
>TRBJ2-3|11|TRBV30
CAWTSVDTQYF
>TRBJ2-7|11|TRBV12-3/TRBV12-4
CASSDSYEQYF
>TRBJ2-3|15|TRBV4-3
CASSRDRSGTDTQYF
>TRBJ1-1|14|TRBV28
CASSPQLTGLEAFF
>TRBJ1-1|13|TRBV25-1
CASSLLGGVEAFF
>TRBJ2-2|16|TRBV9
CASSAQYRDSTGELFF
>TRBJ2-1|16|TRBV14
CASSQARLPRGDEQFF
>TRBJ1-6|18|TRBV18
CASSPGQNHNGYNSPLHF
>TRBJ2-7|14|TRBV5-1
CASSDGDRGVVQYF
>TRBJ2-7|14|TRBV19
CASSPQASSYEQYF
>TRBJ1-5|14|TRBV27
CASSKQGSGQPQHF
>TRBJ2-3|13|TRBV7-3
CASSFQGLGTQYF
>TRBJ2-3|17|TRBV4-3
CASSQDLLAGVVDTQYF
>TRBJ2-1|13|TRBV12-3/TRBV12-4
CASSLVGSGEQFF
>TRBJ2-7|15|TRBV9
CASSPRRSGAGEQYF
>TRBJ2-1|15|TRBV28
CASSRRDRGLNEQFF
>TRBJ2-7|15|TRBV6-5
CASSYSTVGAEEQYF
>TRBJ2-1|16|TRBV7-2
CASSPLAGGTYNEQFF
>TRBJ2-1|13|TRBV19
CASSRGQYNEQFF
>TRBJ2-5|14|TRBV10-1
CASSEGGRGKTQYF
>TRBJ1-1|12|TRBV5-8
CASSSGGVGAFF
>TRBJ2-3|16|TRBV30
CAWSVGASGTTDTQYF
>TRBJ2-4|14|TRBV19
CASSFMGHKNIQYF
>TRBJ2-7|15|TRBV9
CASSAGGTGAGEQYF
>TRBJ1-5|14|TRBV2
CASSEMSSHQPQHF
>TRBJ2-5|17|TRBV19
CASTTGGTVEDQETQYF
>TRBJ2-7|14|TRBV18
CASSPDRGVSEQYF
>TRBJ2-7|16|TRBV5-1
CASSFTPSGSIYEQYF
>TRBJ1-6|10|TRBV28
CASSPTPLHF
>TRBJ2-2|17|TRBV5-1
CASRAETAPKRLGELFF
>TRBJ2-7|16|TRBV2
CASSDRIGTGSYEQYF
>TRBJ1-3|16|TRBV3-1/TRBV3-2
CASSQATTGVRNTIYF
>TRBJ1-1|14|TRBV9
CASSVGGSNTEAFF
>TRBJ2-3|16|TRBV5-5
CASSSGRTSTRDTQYF
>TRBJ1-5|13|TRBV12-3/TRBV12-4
CASSDTRSQPQHF
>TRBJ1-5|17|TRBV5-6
CASSLGTGARSNQPQHF
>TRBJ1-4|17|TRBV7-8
CASSSFSSGDLGEKLFF